The clone carrying this T cell receptor (beta chain) was recorded at least ten times. As yet, its antigen is unknown. The CDR3 sequence is 15 residues long. Germline-derived CDR1 and CDR2 are LNHNV and YYDKDF (reference sequence). The V gene end was trimmed by 3 bases and the J gene end by 5 bases; junction bases not matched to a gene: 5. TCRdb re-called the RT-PCR reads through MiXCR, storing one row per CDR3 protein. The table records about 780,000 distinct CDR3 sequences, about 18% of them present only once. The source of the sample is a study of response to subunit inactivated influenza vaccine. The study, taken as a whole, reports: A suggestion made by the authors is that each seasonal influenza vaccination recruits few new T cells.

Source: PBMCs from blood, taken less than 6 days after vaccination. This TCR came from a man over 45 who received an inactivated influenza vaccine. This chain connects TRBV15 to TRBJ2-2; 8 nucleotides line up with TRBD1. The CDR3 region has the DNA TGTGCCACCAGCAGGGGACAGGTGGGAACCGGGGAGCTGTTTTTT. Translated: CATSRGQVGTGELFF.